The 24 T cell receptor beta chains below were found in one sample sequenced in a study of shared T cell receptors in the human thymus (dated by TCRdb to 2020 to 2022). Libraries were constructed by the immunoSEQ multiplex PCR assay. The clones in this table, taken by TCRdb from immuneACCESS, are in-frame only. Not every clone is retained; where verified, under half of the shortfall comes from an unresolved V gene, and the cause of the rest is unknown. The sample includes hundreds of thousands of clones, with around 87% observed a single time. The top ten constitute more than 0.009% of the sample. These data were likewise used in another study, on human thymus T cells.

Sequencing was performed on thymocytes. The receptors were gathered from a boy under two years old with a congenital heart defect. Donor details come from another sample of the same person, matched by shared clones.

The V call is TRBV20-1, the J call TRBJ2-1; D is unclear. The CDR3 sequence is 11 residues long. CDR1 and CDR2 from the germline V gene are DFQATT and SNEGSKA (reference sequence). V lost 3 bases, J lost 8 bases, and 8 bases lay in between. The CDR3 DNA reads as TGCAGTGCTAGGAGGAGCGATGAGCAGTTCTTC. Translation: CSARRSDEQFF.

CDR3 sequence reads: CASSQDWSAYGYTF. CDR3 coding DNA: TGCGCCAGCAGCCAAGATTGGAGCGCCTATGGCTACACCTTC. This chain joins TRBV4-3 and TRBJ1-2; D gene uncertain. V was trimmed by 0 bases and J by 4 bases, leaving 9 bases between them. The V gene's germline CDR1 is LGHNA and CDR2 YSLEER. The CDR3 consists of 14 residues.

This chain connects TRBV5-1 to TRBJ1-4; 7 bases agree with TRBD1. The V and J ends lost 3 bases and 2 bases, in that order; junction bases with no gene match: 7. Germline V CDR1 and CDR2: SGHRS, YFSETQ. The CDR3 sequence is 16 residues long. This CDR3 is CASSSTGTPTNEKLFF. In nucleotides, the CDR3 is TGCGCCAGCAGCTCGACAGGGACTCCGACTAATGAAAAACTGTTTTTT.

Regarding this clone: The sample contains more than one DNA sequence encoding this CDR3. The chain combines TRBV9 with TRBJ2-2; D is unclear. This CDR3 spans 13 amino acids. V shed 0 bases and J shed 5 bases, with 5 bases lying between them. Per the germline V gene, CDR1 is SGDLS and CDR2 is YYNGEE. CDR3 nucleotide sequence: TGTGCCAGCAGCGTAGACCGGACCGGGGAGCTGTTTTTT. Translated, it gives CASSVDRTGELFF.

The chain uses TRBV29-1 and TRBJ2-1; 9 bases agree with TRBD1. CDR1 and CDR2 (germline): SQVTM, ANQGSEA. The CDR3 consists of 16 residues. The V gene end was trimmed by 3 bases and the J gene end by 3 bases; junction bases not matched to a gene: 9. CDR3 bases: TGCAGCGTTGAGGGCCACCGGGACAGGGTCTACAATGAGCAGTTCTTC. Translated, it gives CSVEGHRDRVYNEQFF.

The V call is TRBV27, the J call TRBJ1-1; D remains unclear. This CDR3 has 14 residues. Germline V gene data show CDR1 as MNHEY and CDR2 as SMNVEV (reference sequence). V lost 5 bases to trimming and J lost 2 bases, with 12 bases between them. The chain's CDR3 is CASSLKEGNTEAFF. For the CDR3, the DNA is TGTGCCAGCAGTCTCAAGGAGGGAAACACTGAAGCTTTCTTT.

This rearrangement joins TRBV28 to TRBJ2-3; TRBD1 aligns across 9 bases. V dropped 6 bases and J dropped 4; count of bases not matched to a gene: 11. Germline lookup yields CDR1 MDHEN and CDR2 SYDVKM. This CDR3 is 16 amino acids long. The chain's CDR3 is CASRPGGQGESDTQYF. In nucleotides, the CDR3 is TGTGCCAGCAGACCGGGGGGACAGGGAGAGTCAGATACGCAGTATTTT.

CDR3 DNA: TGTGCCAGCAGCCGAAAAAGGGAGGGCGAGACCCAGTACTTC. Protein: CASSRKREGETQYF. The chain is built from TRBV7-7 and TRBJ2-5; 7 nucleotides agree with TRBD2. J lost 5 bases, V lost 5 bases, and 8 bases had no gene match. Germline V gene sequence: CDR1 SSHAT, CDR2 FNYEAQ (reference sequence). The CDR3 totals 14 residues.

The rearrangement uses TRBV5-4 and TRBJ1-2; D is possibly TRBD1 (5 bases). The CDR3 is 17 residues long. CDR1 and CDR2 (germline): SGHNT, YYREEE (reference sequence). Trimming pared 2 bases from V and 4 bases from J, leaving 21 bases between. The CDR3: CASSLPPPDGDSYGYTF. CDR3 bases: TGTGCCAGCAGCTTACCACCCCCGGACGGGGACTCCTATGGCTACACCTTC.

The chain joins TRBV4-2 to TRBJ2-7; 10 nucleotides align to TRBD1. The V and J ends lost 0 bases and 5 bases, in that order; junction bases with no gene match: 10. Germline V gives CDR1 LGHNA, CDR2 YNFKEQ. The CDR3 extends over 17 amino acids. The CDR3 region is CASSQESSGTGAHEQYF. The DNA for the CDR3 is TGTGCCAGCAGCCAAGAGAGTTCCGGGACAGGGGCCCACGAGCAGTACTTC.

The CDR3 region is CASSPLPTGQYSNQPQHF. The CDR3 nucleotides are TGTGCCAGCAGTCCATTACCGACAGGGCAGTATAGCAATCAGCCCCAGCATTTT. The chain couples TRBV28 to TRBJ1-5; 7 bases map to TRBD1. CDR1 and CDR2 (germline): MDHEN, SYDVKM. With V trimmed by 5 bases and J by 0 bases, 13 bases remained unmatched. There are 18 residues in the CDR3.

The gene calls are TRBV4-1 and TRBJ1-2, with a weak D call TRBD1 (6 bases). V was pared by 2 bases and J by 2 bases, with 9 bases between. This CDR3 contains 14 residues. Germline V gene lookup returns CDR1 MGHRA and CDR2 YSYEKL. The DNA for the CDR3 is TGCGCCAGCAGCCAACCGACAGGCAACTATGGCTACACCTTC. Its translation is CASSQPTGNYGYTF.

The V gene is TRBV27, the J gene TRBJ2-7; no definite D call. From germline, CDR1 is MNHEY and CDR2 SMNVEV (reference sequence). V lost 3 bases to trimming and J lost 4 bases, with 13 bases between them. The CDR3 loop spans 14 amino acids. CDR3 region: CASSFNGSPYEQYF. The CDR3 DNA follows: TGTGCCAGCAGTTTTAATGGCAGTCCTTACGAGCAGTACTTC.

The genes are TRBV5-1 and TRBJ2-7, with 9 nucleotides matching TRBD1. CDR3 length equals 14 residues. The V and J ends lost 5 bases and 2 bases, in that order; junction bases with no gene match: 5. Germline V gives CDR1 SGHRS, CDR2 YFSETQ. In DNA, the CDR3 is TGCGCCAGCAGTTGGACAGGGGACACCTACGAGCAGTACTTC. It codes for CASSWTGDTYEQYF. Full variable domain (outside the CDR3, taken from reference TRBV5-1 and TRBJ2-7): KAGVTQTPRYLIKTRGQQVTLSCSPISGHRSVSWYQQTPGQGLQFLFEYFSETQRNKGNFPGRFSGRQFSNSRSEMNVSTLELGDSALYLCASSWTGDTYEQYFGPGTRLTVT.

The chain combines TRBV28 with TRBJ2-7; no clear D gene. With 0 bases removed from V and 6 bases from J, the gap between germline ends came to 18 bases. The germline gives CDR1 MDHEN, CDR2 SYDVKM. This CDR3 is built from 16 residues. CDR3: CASSLCNARITSEQYF. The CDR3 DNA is TGTGCCAGCAGTTTATGCAATGCCCGAATAACGAGCGAGCAGTACTTC.

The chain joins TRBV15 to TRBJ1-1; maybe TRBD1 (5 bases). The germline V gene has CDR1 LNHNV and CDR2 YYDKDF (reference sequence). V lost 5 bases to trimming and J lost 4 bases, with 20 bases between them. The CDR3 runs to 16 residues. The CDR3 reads CATSPTRLQGATEAFF. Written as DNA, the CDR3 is TGTGCCACCAGCCCAACCAGACTTCAGGGCGCCACTGAAGCTTTCTTT.

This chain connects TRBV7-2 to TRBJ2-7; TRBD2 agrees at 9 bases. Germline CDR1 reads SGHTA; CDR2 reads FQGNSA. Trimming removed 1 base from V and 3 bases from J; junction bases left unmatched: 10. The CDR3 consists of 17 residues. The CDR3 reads CASSLGFSGRSHYEQYF. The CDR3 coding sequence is TGTGCCAGCAGCTTAGGATTTAGCGGGAGATCTCACTACGAGCAGTACTTC.

CDR3 region: CASSETGTGPTGELFF. The CDR3 region has the DNA TGTGCCAGCTCAGAAACCGGGACAGGGCCCACCGGGGAGCTGTTTTTT. The J gene is TRBJ2-2, the V gene TRBV18, with 9 nucleotides matching TRBD1. V shed 5 bases, J shed 4 bases, and the junction held 8 bases outside the gene matches. Germline CDR1 KGHSH, CDR2 LQKENI. This CDR3 contains 16 residues. Filled out from reference TRBV18 and TRBJ2-2, the complete variable domain reads NAGVMQNPRHLVRRRGQEARLRCSPMKGHSHVYWYRQLPEEGLKFMVYLQKENIIDESGMPKERFSAEFPKEGPSILRIQQVVRGDSAAYFCASSETGTGPTGELFFGEGSRLTVL.

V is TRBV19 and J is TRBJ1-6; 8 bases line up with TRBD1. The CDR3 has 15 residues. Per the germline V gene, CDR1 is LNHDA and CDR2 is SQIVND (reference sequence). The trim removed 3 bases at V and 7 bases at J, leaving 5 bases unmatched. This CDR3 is CASSMGDRRNSPLHF. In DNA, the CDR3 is TGTGCCAGTAGTATGGGGGACAGGAGAAATTCACCCCTCCACTTT.

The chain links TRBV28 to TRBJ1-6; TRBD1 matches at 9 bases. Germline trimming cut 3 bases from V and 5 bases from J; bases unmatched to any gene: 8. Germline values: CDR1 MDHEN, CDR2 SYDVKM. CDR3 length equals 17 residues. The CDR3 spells CASSFGTGRLDNSPLHF. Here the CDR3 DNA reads TGTGCCAGCAGTTTCGGGACAGGGCGACTCGATAATTCACCCCTCCACTTT.

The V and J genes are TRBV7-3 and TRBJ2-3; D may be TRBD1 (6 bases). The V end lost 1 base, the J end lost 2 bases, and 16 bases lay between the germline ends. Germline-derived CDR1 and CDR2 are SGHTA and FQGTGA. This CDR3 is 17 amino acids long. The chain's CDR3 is CASSLNPDSAVTDTQYF. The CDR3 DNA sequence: TGTGCCAGCAGCTTAAACCCGGACAGCGCGGTCACAGATACGCAGTATTTT.

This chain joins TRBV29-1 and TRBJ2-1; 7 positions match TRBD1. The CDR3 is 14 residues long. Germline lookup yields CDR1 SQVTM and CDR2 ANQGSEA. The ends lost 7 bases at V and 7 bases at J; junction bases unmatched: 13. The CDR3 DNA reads TGCAGCGGGTTAGGACAGGAGGTGGCGAATGAGCAGTTCTTC. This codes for CSGLGQEVANEQFF.

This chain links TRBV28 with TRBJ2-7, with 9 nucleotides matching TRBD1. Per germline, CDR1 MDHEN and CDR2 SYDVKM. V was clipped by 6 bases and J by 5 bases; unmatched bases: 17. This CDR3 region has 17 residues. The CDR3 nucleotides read TGTGCCAGCAGACCGGGACAGGGCTGGGGGGGGGTCCACGAGCAGTACTTC. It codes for CASRPGQGWGGVHEQYF.

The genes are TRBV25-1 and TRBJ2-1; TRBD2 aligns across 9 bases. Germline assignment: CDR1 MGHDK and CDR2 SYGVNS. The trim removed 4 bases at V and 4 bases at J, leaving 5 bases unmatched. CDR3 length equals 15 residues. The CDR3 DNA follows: TGTGCCAGCAGTGTGGTAGCGGGGGAGTACAATGAGCAGTTCTTC. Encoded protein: CASSVVAGEYNEQFF.